These 3 T cell receptor beta chains originate from one sample sequenced in a study of cytomegalovirus exposure and HLA in healthy donors. 60 Vbeta and 13 Jbeta primers were used in PCR. Only in-frame clones appear in the TCRdb table, and some are missing; sequencing was by immunoSEQ multiplex PCR. The data show about 120,000 clones, with approximately 85% seen just once and 11% held by the top ten. Sequenced material: PBMCs. The receptor source for this set is a male donor in good health and CMV-seropositive.

J is TRBJ2-7 and V is TRBV6-5, with 7 bases aligning to TRBD1. This CDR3 is 13 amino acids long. The J segment lost 6 bases and the V segment lost 5 bases, leaving 7 bases of the junction unmatched. Germline CDR1 MNHEY, CDR2 SVGAGI. DNA for the CDR3: TGTGCCAGCAGTCGACAGGGAAAGGGCGAGCAGTACTTC. Amino acid sequence: CASSRQGKGEQYF.

This chain connects TRBV7-6 to TRBJ2-5, with a weak D call TRBD1 (6 bases). The tail of the sequence fits TRBJ2-7 better, so the J call may be wrong. CDR3 size: 15 residues. Germline V gene data show CDR1 as SGHVS and CDR2 as FNYEAQ. The chain's CDR3 is CASSPQDRQVNEQYF. CDR3 nucleotides: TGTGCCAGCAGCCCCCAAGACCGACAGGTAAACGAGCAGTACTTC.

This sequence joins TRBV5-1 and TRBJ2-7, with D perhaps TRBD1 (6 bases). V was trimmed by 0 bases and J by 6 bases, leaving 13 bases between them. This CDR3 is built from 14 residues. The V gene's germline CDR1 is SGHRS and CDR2 YFSETQ. CDR3 nucleotide sequence: TGCGCCAGCAGCTTGGTTACGACAGGTGGCGAGCAGTACTTC. Protein: CASSLVTTGGEQYF.